The sample holds many counts of the clone carrying this T cell receptor beta chain. Trimming stripped 6 bases from V and 0 bases from J, with 15 bases between. The CDR3 consists of 16 residues. In germline, CDR1 is MNHNS, CDR2 SASEGT. For TCRbeta, the library was prepared with unique molecular identifiers. MiXCR was run by TCRdb on the PCR reads, yielding one entry per CDR3 protein. The profile shows 200,000 to 250,000 distinct CDR3 sequences, about 11% of them singletons. The sample comes from a study of T-cell reconstitution after alpha-beta-depleted transplantation in children. Sequencing was performed on PBMCs, taken before TCRalphabeta/CD19-depleted stem cell transplant. The TCR originated in a child less than two years old with acute myeloid leukemia, due to receive a stem cell transplant. V gene TRBV6-1 combines with J gene TRBJ1-3, with D perhaps matching TRBD1 (6 bases). CDR3 bases: TGTGCCAGCAGAGGGACATCTGCGAGCTCTGGAAACACCATATATTTT. Residues: CASRGTSASSGNTIYF.